This passage covers 23 T cell receptor beta chains from one sample sequenced in a study of tumor-infiltrating lymphocytes in primary liver carcinoma. Unsorted bulk tissue, about 19-30 mg of it, served as the source for co-extraction of RNA and DNA. Synthesis of TCR beta cDNA was carried out from around 540 ng total RNA with a constant-region primer. Libraries for TCR beta were built through three nested multiplex PCR rounds, which together made up a slightly modified ARM-PCR procedure. Investigators reported that the first two PCR rounds, at 10 cycles each, used TRBV1-TRBV30 forward primers with a C-beta reverse primer. TCRdb itself ran the multiplex PCR reads through MiXCR, one entry per CDR3 protein. The sample lists 20,000 to 25,000 distinct CDR3 sequences, approximately 79% occurring once. The sample taken for sequencing was liver tumor tissue from sampling region 1. Subset indicated: tumor region T1, superior pole. Source of these receptors: a woman in her twenties or thirties with primary liver carcinoma and hepatitis B virus infection.

This clonotype has only a few counts. The CDR3 ends on some other residue instead of the conserved phenylalanine or tryptophan, so this is likely a read error. V usage is TRBV5-6 and J usage is TRBJ2-2; TRBD2 might be the D (5 bases). This CDR3 spans 15 amino acids. Per germline, CDR1 SGHDT and CDR2 YYEEEE. The CDR3 loop reads CASSLAPRVTGKLFS. In nucleotides, the CDR3 is TGTGCAAGCAGCTTGGCACCCAGAGTCACCGGGAAGCTGTTTTCT.

In the case of this clonotype: Given the absence of the conserved phenylalanine or tryptophan at the CDR3 end, a read error is likely. The limits of the CDR3 on the DNA are not certain, so only TCRdb's listed CDR3 is given. This chain joins TRBV11-2 and TRBJ2-7; the DNA was not compared with TRBD2, the D call given in the table. Germline loops: CDR1 SGHAT, CDR2 FQNNGV. Counting both end residues, the CDR3 totals 13 amino acids. Here the CDR3 reads CASKIVGSYEHYL.

The rearrangement uses TRBV4-1 and TRBJ2-7, with D possibly called TRBD1 or TRBD2 (5 bases each). The CDR3 has 16 amino acids. Trimming removed 5 bases at V and 7 bases at J, with 24 bases between. Germline V gene lookup returns CDR1 MGHRA and CDR2 YSYEKL. CDR3 bases: TGCGCCAGCAGCGAGACTAACGGGACCGGCCCGGGGGAGCAGTACTTC. As protein: CASSETNGTGPGEQYF.

This clonotype occurred many times. The DNA is omitted, as the CDR3 cannot be located on it reliably, and the CDR3 follows TCRdb's listing. V and J are TRBV4-1 and TRBJ2-2; TRBD2, as called in the table, went unchecked against the DNA. CDR1 is MGHRA and CDR2 is YSYEKL in the germline V gene. The CDR3 totals 16 residues, both ends included. The CDR3 region is CASGQVAAGTTGELFF.

As regards this clonotype: Sequence at one end of the junction differs from germline and may be a read error. This chain links TRBV4-3 with TRBJ2-3; D might be TRBD2 (6 bases). The CDR3 contains 18 residues. Germline assignment: CDR1 LGHNA and CDR2 YSLEER. The DNA of the CDR3 is TGCACCAGCAGCCAGTCGGTCTGGCGGGGTGATCCCGGTGATACGCAGTATTTT. It specifies CTSSQSVWRGDPGDTQYF.

The CDR3 nucleotides read TGTGCCGTCAGTGTAGACGGACACCCTCCACCCACAGATACGCAGTATTTT. It encodes CAVSVDGHPPPTDTQYF. The V call is TRBV5-4, the J call TRBJ2-3; D might be TRBD1 (5 bases). CDR3 length: 17 residues. V lost 10 bases and J lost 2, with 26 bases in between. CDR1 SGHNT and CDR2 YYREEE come from the germline V gene (reference sequence).

Concerning this clonotype itself: An end of the junction does not agree with germline; a read error may underlie this. The chain uses TRBV28 and TRBJ2-2; 8 bases are shared with TRBD2. The germline gives CDR1 MDHEN, CDR2 SYDVKM. CDR3 length: 13 amino acids. Here the CDR3 DNA reads TGTGCCAGCTGTTTAAGCGGGAGCGGGGAGATGTTTTTT. Its protein is CASCLSGSGEMFF.

As for this clonotype: At one boundary the junction diverges from the germline segment, which might be a read error. This chain uses TRBV4-3 with TRBJ1-2; D is uncertain. The CDR3 has 14 residues. CDR1 is LGHNA, CDR2 YSLEER, per germline. The CDR3 protein is CASSAELGIYGYTF. In DNA form, the CDR3 reads TGCGCCAGCAGCGCTGAATTGGGGATCTATGGCTACACTTTC.

The V and J genes are TRBV11-2 and TRBJ2-3; TRBD1 matches at 7 bases. Germline V gives CDR1 SGHAT, CDR2 FQNNGV. J gave up 6 bases and V 5 bases, and 14 bases lay outside the gene matches. The CDR3 is 16 amino acids. The CDR3, as DNA: TGTGCCAGCAGCCAGACACGACAGGGAAGGGGGGATACGCAGTATTTT. Protein sequence: CASSQTRQGRGDTQYF.

Remarks on this clonotype: The junction departs from the called germline gene at one end, perhaps through a read error. V gene TRBV6-5 combines with J gene TRBJ2-1; 7 bases match TRBD2. The CDR3 runs to 18 residues. Germline loops: CDR1 MNHEY, CDR2 SVGAGI. Here the CDR3 reads CASSYRTRALAACNEQFF. As DNA, the CDR3 is TGCGCCAGCAGTTATCGCACCAGGGCCCTAGCGGCCTGCAATGAGCAGTTCTTC.

The chain employs TRBV29-1 and TRBJ2-1; TRBD2 matches at 7 bases. CDR1 and CDR2 from the germline V gene are SQVTM and ANQGSEA. The CDR3 is made up of 12 amino acids. CDR3 amino acids: CNFVGWEGRMFF. CDR3 coding DNA: TGCAACTTCGTGGGGTGGGAGGGCCGAATGTTCTTC.

Worth noting for this clonotype: A much larger clone lies one base from this, so it may be a read error. The V gene is TRBV12-5, the J gene TRBJ2-1; tentative D call: TRBD1 (5 bases). CDR1 is LGHNT, CDR2 FRNRAP, per germline. This CDR3 is 12 amino acids long. Between the trimmed V and J ends, which lost 7 bases and 16 bases, there was a span of 20 bases. CDR3 residues: CASDFVDSLHFF. Written as DNA, the CDR3 is TGTGCTAGTGATTTCGTTGACAGTTTGCATTTCTTC.

This clonotype was counted only a few times. CDR3 bases: TGTGCCAGCAAAATGAGGGAATCCGGGGAGCTGTTTTTT. This gives the protein CASKMRESGELFF. The chain carries TRBV11-3 and TRBJ2-2, with D perhaps TRBD2 (5 bases). CDR1 and CDR2 from the germline V gene are SGHNT and YENEEA. This CDR3 is built from 13 residues. V lost 7 bases and J 6 bases, leaving 12 bases between the germline ends.

There are a few counts of this clonotype. In nucleotides, the CDR3 is TGTGCCAGCAGCTTAGCCGTGAGGACCTACGAGCAGTACTTC. It codes for CASSLAVRTYEQYF. The rearrangement links TRBV11-2 to TRBJ2-7; no firm D call. V was trimmed by 1 base and J by 2 bases, leaving 9 bases between them. This CDR3 has 14 residues. Germline loops: CDR1 SGHAT, CDR2 FQNNGV.

The chain is built from TRBV7-9 and TRBJ1-1, with D possibly matching TRBD1 (5 bases). V lost 3 bases and J lost 4, with 12 bases in between. CDR3 length: 14 amino acids. CDR1 and CDR2 (germline): SEHNR, FQNEAQ (reference sequence). CDR3 in DNA: TGTGCCAGCAGCTTCGGGCGGGGGATCACTGAAGCTTTCTTT. It codes for CASSFGRGITEAFF.

With regard to this clonotype: A junction end diverges from the germline sequence, so it may reflect a read error. The chain has TRBV28 and TRBJ2-6, with D perhaps matching TRBD1 or TRBD2 (5 bases each). Germline CDR1 is MDHEN and CDR2 is SYDVKM. The CDR3 is made up of 16 amino acids. CDR3 coding DNA: TGTGCCAGCAGAGGGTTGGGGACCCCGTGGACCAACGTCCTGTCTTTC. Amino acid sequence: CASRGLGTPWTNVLSF.

The rearrangement uses TRBV5-5 and TRBJ2-3; possible D gene TRBD1, 6 bases. Germline lookup yields CDR1 SGHKS and CDR2 YYEKEE (reference sequence). Trimming removed 6 bases at V and 1 base at J, with 18 bases between. The CDR3 is 16 residues long. The DNA for the CDR3 is TGTGCCAGCAACTTTGCCGAGAAGGGGGGCACAGATACGCAGTATTTT. Protein: CASNFAEKGGTDTQYF.

As to this clonotype: Germline is not matched at one junction end, which may reflect a read error. V gene TRBV12-5 combines with J gene TRBJ2-1; 9 bases agree with TRBD2. The CDR3 consists of 17 residues. In germline, CDR1 is LGHNT, CDR2 FRNRAP. CDR3 DNA sequence: TGTGTTAGTGGTTTTAATACTTTAGCGGGAGAGGGAAATGAGCAATTCTTC. Translated: CVSGFNTLAGEGNEQFF.

The chain recombines TRBV5-4 with TRBJ1-4; TRBD1 aligns across 7 bases. The germline gives CDR1 SGHNT, CDR2 YYREEE (reference sequence). This CDR3 has 15 residues. The V and J ends lost 2 bases and 16 bases, in that order; junction bases with no gene match: 17. The CDR3 spells CASSFYRGLNEEPFF. The CDR3, as DNA: TGTGCCAGCAGCTTCTACAGGGGACTTAATGAAGAACCGTTTTTT.

The rearrangement uses TRBV11-2 and TRBJ2-7; 8 positions agree with TRBD2. Germline CDR1 reads SGHAT; CDR2 reads FQNNGV. V shed 7 bases, J shed 7 bases, and the junction held 9 bases outside the gene matches. The CDR3 sequence is 13 residues long. The CDR3 DNA reads as TGTGCCAGCAAAAGGGGTAGCGGGGCTGAGCAGTACTTC. Translation: CASKRGSGAEQYF. The full variable domain, in which reference TRBV11-2 and TRBJ2-7 provide the parts outside the CDR3, is EAGVAQSPRYKIIEKRQSVAFWCNPISGHATLYWYQQILGQGPKLLIQFQNNGVVDDSQLPKDRFSAERLKGVDSTLKIQPAKLEDSAVYLCASKRGSGAEQYFGPGTRLTVT.

Comments on this clonotype: The junction shows a germline mismatch at one end, possibly a read error. The J gene is TRBJ1-1, the V gene TRBV30; D possibly corresponds to TRBD1 (5 bases). The CDR3 runs to 14 residues. Germline CDR1 and CDR2: GTSNPN and SVGIG (reference sequence). The CDR3 bases are TGCGCCTGGGCGAGCGGCGGGGGTTACACTGAAGCTTTCTTT. It codes for CAWASGGGYTEAFF.

With respect to this clonotype: Given a much more abundant clone one base away, this may be a read error. The chain employs TRBV20-1 and TRBJ2-1; 9 nucleotides line up with TRBD2. Germline CDR1 reads DFQATT; CDR2 reads SNEGSKA (reference sequence). The CDR3 covers 16 residues. DNA of the CDR3: TGCAGTGCTAGCCAACTCGGGACTAGCTCCTACAATGAGGAGTTCTTC. It specifies CSASQLGTSSYNEEFF.

This clonotype was observed at least ten times. The gene calls are TRBV24-1 and TRBJ2-1, with 9 bases fitting TRBD2. Unmatched junction bases numbered 7, after V lost 4 bases and J lost 10 bases. CDR1 is KGHDR and CDR2 is SFDVKD in the germline V gene. The CDR3 sequence is 14 residues long. CDR3 residues: CATSDSSGKWEQFF. The CDR3 nucleotides read TGTGCCACCAGTGACTCTAGCGGGAAGTGGGAGCAGTTCTTC.